This record looks at one TCR beta chain sequence and its context. Template for every sorted-subset replicate PCR totaled around 200 ng DNA, 25,000 to 35,000 T cell genomes. Only in-frame clones appear in the TCRdb table, and some are missing; sequencing was by immunoSEQ multiplex PCR. The sample yields some 1.1 million clones, about 80% seen once. This sample is drawn from a study of shared clonotypes between healthy human individuals. The sequence was collected from a man in his late teens or twenties in good health. Some clones in this sample may be carry-over from other donors' samples. Sequencing used memory CD4+ T cells from PBMCs. The subset: CD45RA-negative fraction.

The CDR3 loop is CASSQVEDYGDTDTQYF. The CDR3, as DNA: TGTGCCAGCAGCCAAGTGGAGGATTATGGCGACACAGATACGCAGTATTTT. The chain couples TRBV14 to TRBJ2-3, with D possibly being TRBD2 (5 bases). Looked up from germline, CDR1 is SGHDN and CDR2 is FVKESK. This CDR3 region has 17 residues. V was clipped by 1 base and J by 2 bases, with 16 bases between them.